The clone carrying this T cell receptor (beta chain) showed up just once. The data were taken from a study of technical replicates of blood from several donors. TCRdb's table, derived via immunoSEQ multiplex PCR, lists solely in-frame clones and lacks some. The sample includes roughly 50,000 clones, about 95% of them seen just once. The V gene end was trimmed by 6 bases and the J gene end by 6 bases; junction bases not matched to a gene: 5. Germline CDR1 reads MGHDK; CDR2 reads SYGVNS. CDR3 size: 15 residues. The sequence derives from a human donor in good health. Some clones in this sample may be carry-over from other donors' samples. The chain uses TRBV25-1 and TRBJ1-4, with TRBD1 identical over 12 bases. The sequenced material came from PBMCs. The CDR3 DNA reads as TGTGCCAGCAGGGGGACAGGGGGCGGTTATGAAAAACTGTTTTTT. Amino acids: CASRGTGGGYEKLFF.